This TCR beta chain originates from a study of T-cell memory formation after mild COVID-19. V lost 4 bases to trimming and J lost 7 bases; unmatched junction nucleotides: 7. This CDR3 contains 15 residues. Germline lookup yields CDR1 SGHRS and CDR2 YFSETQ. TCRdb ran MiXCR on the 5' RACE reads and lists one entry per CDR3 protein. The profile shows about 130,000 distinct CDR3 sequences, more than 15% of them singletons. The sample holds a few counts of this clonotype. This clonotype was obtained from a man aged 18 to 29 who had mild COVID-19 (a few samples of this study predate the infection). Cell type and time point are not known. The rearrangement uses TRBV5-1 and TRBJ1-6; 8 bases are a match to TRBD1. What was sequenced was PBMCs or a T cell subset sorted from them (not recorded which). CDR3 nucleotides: TGCGCCAGCAGCCATGAGGACAGGGTAAATTCACCCCTCCACTTT. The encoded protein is CASSHEDRVNSPLHF.